These 17 T cell receptor beta chains were sequenced from one sample in a study of spatial heterogeneity in lung cancer. The time point denotes: sample taken at primary tumor resection. Study results and caveats: Mutation tallies in tumors tracked expanded intratumoral alpha and beta TCR counts.

For these TCRs, the target antigens are not known. Each CDR3 protein gets one entry after TCRdb re-called the 5' RACE reads with MiXCR. This table holds about 27,000 distinct CDR3 sequences, around 6.9% found once. This sample comprised lung tumor tissue, obtained at surgery. These receptors originate from a male donor with early-stage non-small cell lung cancer.

This clonotype is medium-sized by share. The V gene is TRBV21-1, the J gene TRBJ1-3; no check of the table's D call, TRBD1, against the DNA was made. TRBV21-1 is described as a pseudogene. CDR3 length: 16 residues. Here the CDR3 reads CASSIWDRRPGNTIYF. The CDR3 DNA reads TGTGCCAGCAGCATTTGGGACAGACGCCCTGGAAACACCATATATTTT.

There are a few counts of this clonotype. The chain has TRBV30 and TRBJ2-5, with 11 bases lining up with TRBD2. Per germline, CDR1 GTSNPN and CDR2 SVGIG (reference sequence). J lost 3 bases, V lost 3 bases, and 3 bases had no gene match. The CDR3 is 14 amino acids. The CDR3 sequence is CAWRLAGAKETQYF. The DNA of the CDR3 is TGTGCCTGGAGACTAGCGGGGGCAAAAGAGACCCAGTACTTC.

This clonotype was observed at least ten times. The chain joins TRBV12-3 or TRBV12-4 to TRBJ2-7, with D tentatively TRBD2 (6 bases). The V and J ends lost 2 bases and 2 bases respectively, with 28 bases between them. CDR3 size: 20 residues. CDR3 in amino acids: CASSLSFGRSRVSSAYEQYF. CDR3 nucleotide sequence: TGTGCCAGCAGTTTATCGTTTGGGAGGTCAAGGGTCAGTAGCGCCTACGAGCAGTACTTC.

J is TRBJ2-3 and V is TRBV2; D remains unclear. The germline gives CDR1 SNHLY, CDR2 FYNNEI. V was trimmed by 5 bases and J by 4 bases, leaving 7 bases between them. The CDR3 has 12 amino acids. Here the CDR3 reads CASSHEADTQYF. The CDR3 DNA reads as TGTGCCAGCAGTCATGAGGCAGATACGCAGTATTTT.

The sample holds many counts of this clonotype. V is TRBV7-9 and J is TRBJ1-1; D call uncertain. V was cut by 0 bases and J by 10 bases, with 9 bases left in between. Germline V gene lookup returns CDR1 SEHNR and CDR2 FQNEAQ (reference sequence). The CDR3 has 12 residues. CDR3 sequence reads: CASSLAREGAFF. In DNA, the CDR3 is TGTGCCAGCAGCTTAGCGCGGGAGGGAGCTTTCTTT.

This clonotype came up many times. The gene calls are TRBV20-1 and TRBJ1-5; D possibly corresponds to TRBD1 (5 bases). Germline V gene lookup returns CDR1 DFQATT and CDR2 SNEGSKA (reference sequence). This CDR3 is 12 amino acids long. The V end was cut by 2 bases, the J end by 4 bases, with 6 bases between. The CDR3 reads CSARRQNQPQHF. The CDR3 region has the DNA TGCAGTGCTAGAAGACAGAATCAGCCCCAGCATTTT.

This clonotype occurred a few times. The chain is built from TRBV20-1 and TRBJ1-5; a weak D match, TRBD1 (6 bases). There are 13 residues in the CDR3. Germline CDR1 is DFQATT and CDR2 is SNEGSKA (reference sequence). V was cut by 3 bases and J by 5 bases, with 11 bases left in between. DNA of the CDR3: TGCAGTGCTAGCGCGGGACATTATCAGCCCCAGCATTTT. Encoded protein: CSASAGHYQPQHF.

This clonotype turned up a few times. The chain joins TRBV6-2 or TRBV6-3 to TRBJ1-5, with TRBD1 matching over 9 bases. This CDR3 is 14 amino acids long. Per germline, CDR1 MNHEY and CDR2 SVGEGT. The junction had 4 bases not matched to a gene; V was cut back by 5 bases and J by 5 bases. CDR3 loop: CASSEQGAYQPQHF. DNA of the CDR3: TGTGCCAGCAGTGAACAGGGGGCCTATCAGCCCCAGCATTTT.

This clonotype has only one observation. V and J are TRBV4-2 and TRBJ2-7; the D gene is possibly TRBD2 (7 bases). Trimming removed 1 base at V and 2 bases at J, with 18 bases between. The length of the CDR3 is 17 residues. Germline CDR1 is LGHNA and CDR2 is YNFKEQ. CDR3 loop: CASSQGPNGGAAYEQYF. The CDR3 bases are TGTGCCAGCAGCCAAGGACCAAATGGGGGGGCCGCCTACGAGCAGTACTTC.

This clonotype was picked up many times. This chain connects TRBV28 to TRBJ1-5; tentatively, D is TRBD1 (6 bases). The germline V gene encodes CDR1 MDHEN and CDR2 SYDVKM. The CDR3 length is 16 residues. V gave up 3 bases and J gave up 4 bases, with 16 bases separating them. CDR3 in DNA: TGTGCCAGCAGTTTCGACGGGTTAGGGGGGAATCAGCCCCAGCATTTT. Its protein product is CASSFDGLGGNQPQHF.

Many counts were recorded for this clonotype. The V gene is TRBV6-5, the J gene TRBJ1-2; 9 bases align to TRBD1. The J segment lost 4 bases and the V segment lost 2 bases, leaving 5 bases of the junction unmatched. The CDR3 is made up of 15 amino acids. Germline-derived CDR1 and CDR2 are MNHEY and SVGAGI. The CDR3 DNA reads as TGTGCCAGCAGTTACGCTGGACAGGGGAGCTATGGCTACACCTTC. This gives the protein CASSYAGQGSYGYTF.

At least ten counts were recorded for this clonotype. CDR3 coding DNA: TGTGCCAGCAGCCAAGCTGGGACTAGTGTTCTGTACTTC. Amino acids: CASSQAGTSVLYF. The J gene is TRBJ2-7, the V gene TRBV3-1; 8 bases fit TRBD2. CDR3 length: 13 residues. Trimming cost V 1 base and J 12 bases; bases outside gene matches: 8. Looked up from germline, CDR1 is LGHDT and CDR2 is YNNKEL (reference sequence).

Remarks on this clonotype: A read error is possible here, since a much larger clone lies one base away. This chain links TRBV27 with TRBJ2-1, with 7 positions matching TRBD2. CDR3 length: 14 amino acids. The germline gives CDR1 MNHEY, CDR2 SMNVEV (reference sequence). The V segment lost 2 bases and the J segment 5 bases; nucleotides outside the gene matches: 3. CDR3: CASSLTREDNEQFF. CDR3 bases: TGTGCCAGCAGTTTAACACGGGAGGACAATGAGCAGTTCTTC.

This clonotype showed up many times. V is TRBV10-3 and J is TRBJ1-5; D not certain. Germline V gene sequence: CDR1 ENHRY, CDR2 SYGVKD. This CDR3 is 13 amino acids long. Deletions cut 6 bases from V and 5 bases from J, with 11 bases between. The CDR3 is CAISPLLDQPQHF. In DNA form, the CDR3 reads TGTGCCATCAGCCCCCTGTTGGATCAGCCCCAGCATTTT.

This clonotype was detected only a few times. V and J are TRBV7-9 and TRBJ2-5; D ambiguous. CDR3 length: 12 residues. Germline V lookup: CDR1 SEHNR, CDR2 FQNEAQ (reference sequence). V shed 5 bases and J shed 5 bases, with 9 bases lying between them. The DNA for the CDR3 is TGTGCCAGCAGCCGTTTACTTGAGACCCAGTACTTC. Translated: CASSRLLETQYF.

This clonotype has a count of ten or more. V usage is TRBV28 and J usage is TRBJ2-1; TRBD2 matches 8 bases. CDR3 length: 15 residues. The J segment lost 10 bases and the V segment lost 8 bases, leaving 16 bases of the junction unmatched. CDR1 is MDHEN and CDR2 is SYDVKM in the germline V gene. The CDR3 is CASGALLIRGGEQFF. Written as DNA, the CDR3 is TGTGCCAGCGGGGCCCTCCTTATCCGGGGGGGAGAGCAGTTCTTC.

The genes are TRBV7-2 and TRBJ2-5; 8 nucleotides match TRBD2. Looked up from germline, CDR1 is SGHTA and CDR2 is FQGNSA. The CDR3 is 13 residues long. The V gene end was trimmed by 4 bases and the J gene end by 5 bases; junction bases not matched to a gene: 3. CDR3 sequence reads: CASSSSGGETQYF. The CDR3 DNA reads TGTGCCAGCAGCTCCAGCGGGGGCGAGACCCAGTACTTC.